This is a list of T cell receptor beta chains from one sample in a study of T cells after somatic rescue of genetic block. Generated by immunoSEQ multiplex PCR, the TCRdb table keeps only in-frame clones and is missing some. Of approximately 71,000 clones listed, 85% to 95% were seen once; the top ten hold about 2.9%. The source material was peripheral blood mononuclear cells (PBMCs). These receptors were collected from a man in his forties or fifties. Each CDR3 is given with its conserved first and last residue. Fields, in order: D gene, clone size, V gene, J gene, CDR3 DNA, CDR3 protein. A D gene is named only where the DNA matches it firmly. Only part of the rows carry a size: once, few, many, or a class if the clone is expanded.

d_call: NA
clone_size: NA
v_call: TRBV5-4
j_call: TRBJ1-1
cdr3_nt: TGTGCCAGCAGCTTGGACAGTGTGAACACTGAAGCTTTCTTT
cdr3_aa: CASSLDSVNTEAFF

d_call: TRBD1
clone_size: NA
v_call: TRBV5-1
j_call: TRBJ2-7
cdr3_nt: TGCGCCAGCAGCATAAGGACAGGGGGCGACGAGCAGTACTTC
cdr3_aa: CASSIRTGGDEQYF

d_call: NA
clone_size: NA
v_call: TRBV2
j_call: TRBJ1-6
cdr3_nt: TGTGCCAGCAGTGTTAGTTCACCCCTCCACTTT
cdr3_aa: CASSVSSPLHF

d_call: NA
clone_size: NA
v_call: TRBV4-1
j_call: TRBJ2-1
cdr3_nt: TGCGCCAGCAGCCAAGATGGATTGGCAGGGGGGTTGGATGAGCAGTTCTTC
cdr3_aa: CASSQDGLAGGLDEQFF

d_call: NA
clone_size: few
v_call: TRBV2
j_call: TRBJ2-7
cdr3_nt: TGTGCCAGCAGTGGGGTGCTTGGGTCAGGCGAGCAGTACTTC
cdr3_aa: CASSGVLGSGEQYF

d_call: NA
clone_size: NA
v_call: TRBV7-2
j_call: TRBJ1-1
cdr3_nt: TGTGCCAGCAGCCCGAAAGGGCACCTTCTGAACACTGAAGCTTTCTTT
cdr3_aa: CASSPKGHLLNTEAFF

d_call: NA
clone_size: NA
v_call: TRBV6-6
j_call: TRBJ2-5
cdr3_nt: TGTGCCAGCAGTCCCCCGTCGGAGGAAGAGACCCAGTACTTC
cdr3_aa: CASSPPSEEETQYF

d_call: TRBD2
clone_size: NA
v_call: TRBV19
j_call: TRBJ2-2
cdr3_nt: TGTGCCTGCAAAGAGCGGGAGAACACCGGGGAGCTGTTTTTT
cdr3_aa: CACKERENTGELFF

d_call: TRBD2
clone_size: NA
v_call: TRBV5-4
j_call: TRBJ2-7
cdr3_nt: TGTGCCAGCAGCTTGGTTAGCGGGGGCGACGAGCAGTACTTC
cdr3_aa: CASSLVSGGDEQYF

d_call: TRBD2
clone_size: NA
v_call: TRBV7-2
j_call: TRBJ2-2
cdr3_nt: TGTGCCGCGGGACTAGCGGGGTTCGTTACCGGGGAGCTGTTTTTT
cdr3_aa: CAAGLAGFVTGELFF

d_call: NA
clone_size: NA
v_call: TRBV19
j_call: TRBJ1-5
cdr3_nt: TGTGCCAGTAGTTTGCAGGGACAGCCCCAGCATTTT
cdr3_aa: CASSLQGQPQHF

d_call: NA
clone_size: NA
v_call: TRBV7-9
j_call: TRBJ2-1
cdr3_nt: TGTGCCAGCAGCTTTCAGGGAAGAGGTGAGCAGTTCTTC
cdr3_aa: CASSFQGRGEQFF

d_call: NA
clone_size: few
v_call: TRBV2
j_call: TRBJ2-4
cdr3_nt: TGTGCCAGCAGGCGGGCCCAAGCCAAAAACATTCAGTACTTC
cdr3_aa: CASRRAQAKNIQYF

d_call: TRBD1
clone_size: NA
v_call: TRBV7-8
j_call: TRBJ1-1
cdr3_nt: TGTGCCAGCAGACGAGGGACAGGTGAAGCTTTCTTT
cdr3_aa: CASRRGTGEAFF

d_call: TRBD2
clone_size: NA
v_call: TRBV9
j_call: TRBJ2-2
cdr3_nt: TGTGCCAGTCAATCTAGCGGGGAGAACACCGGGGAGCTGTTTTTT
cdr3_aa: CASQSSGENTGELFF

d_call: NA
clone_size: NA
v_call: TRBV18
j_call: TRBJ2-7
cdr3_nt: TGTGCCAGCTCAAGCCGGGACCGGGTGTCCTACGAGCAGTACTTC
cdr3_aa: CASSSRDRVSYEQYF